The 20 T cell receptor beta chains below come from one sample, sequenced in a study of blood T cell repertoires in COVID-19. The method was immunoSEQ multiplex PCR; TCRdb's version includes in-frame clones alone and lacks a portion of them. This table has around 15,000 clones, 83% appearing once. The sample consisted of peripheral blood. These receptors were obtained from a man aged 40-50 years with active or convalescent COVID-19.

The V call is TRBV5-5, the J call TRBJ2-7, with 8 bases fitting TRBD1. The CDR3 loop spans 16 amino acids. Germline V gene data show CDR1 as SGHKS and CDR2 as YYEKEE (reference sequence). After removal of 4 bases from V and 1 base from J, the junction contained 10 bases not matched to a gene. Here the CDR3 reads CASSPGQGTGSYEQYF. The CDR3 bases are TGTGCCAGCAGCCCCGGACAGGGAACCGGGTCCTACGAGCAGTACTTC. Supplemented by reference TRBV5-5 and TRBJ2-7, the full variable domain reads DAGVTQSPTHLIKTRGQQVTLRCSPISGHKSVSWYQQVLGQGPQFIFQYYEKEERGRGNFPDRFSARQFPNYSSELNVNALLLGDSALYLCASSPGQGTGSYEQYFGPGTRLTVT.

The rearrangement links TRBV27 to TRBJ1-2; the match to TRBD1 covers 8 bases. Per the germline V gene, CDR1 is MNHEY and CDR2 is SMNVEV (reference sequence). This CDR3 is built from 15 residues. Trimming at V came to 2 bases and at J to 7 bases, leaving 9 bases not matched to a gene. CDR3 protein: CASSLVPDRASGYTF. The CDR3 DNA is TGTGCCAGCAGTTTAGTTCCGGACAGGGCGTCTGGCTACACCTTC.

J is TRBJ1-5 and V is TRBV19, with D tentatively TRBD1 (5 bases). The germline CDR1 and CDR2 sequences are LNHDA and SQIVND (reference sequence). The CDR3 runs to 15 residues. V was cut by 2 bases and J by 8 bases, with 16 bases left in between. This CDR3 reads CASSIWQGGLEPQHF. CDR3 coding DNA: TGTGCCAGTAGTATATGGCAGGGAGGCTTAGAGCCCCAGCATTTT.

The DNA for the CDR3 is TGTGCCAGTAGCCCCCCTGACAACTACGAGCAGTACTTC. Translated, it gives CASSPPDNYEQYF. The rearrangement uses TRBV19 and TRBJ2-7; no firm D call. The V gene lost 6 bases and the J gene lost 3 bases, with 12 bases spanning the gap. This CDR3 spans 13 amino acids. CDR1 is LNHDA and CDR2 is SQIVND in the germline V gene (reference sequence).

V usage is TRBV15 and J usage is TRBJ2-3; 7 nucleotides align to TRBD2. V lost 6 bases, J lost 3 bases, and 6 bases stayed unmatched. CDR3 length: 14 amino acids. The germline V gene has CDR1 LNHNV and CDR2 YYDKDF (reference sequence). As DNA, the CDR3 is TGTGCCACCAGGGGCAGCGGGGATACAGATACGCAGTATTTT. It is translated as CATRGSGDTDTQYF.

In its sample, this clone is medium-sized. The chain carries TRBV20-1 and TRBJ1-1; unclear D gene. Trimming cost V 3 bases and J 1 base, with 6 bases left between them. Germline V lookup: CDR1 DFQATT, CDR2 SNEGSKA (reference sequence). This CDR3 spans 12 amino acids. CDR3 sequence reads: CSASIQNTEAFF. The CDR3, as DNA: TGCAGTGCTAGTATTCAGAACACTGAAGCTTTCTTT.

This clone was seen only a few times. The chain carries TRBV20-1 and TRBJ2-7; 12 positions match TRBD2. There are 16 residues in the CDR3. J lost 7 bases, V lost 3 bases, and 13 bases had no gene match. The germline V gene has CDR1 DFQATT and CDR2 SNEGSKA (reference sequence). The CDR3 bases are TGCAGTGCTAGTACTGGGACTAGCGGGTCCGGTCGGGAGCAGTACTTC. This codes for CSASTGTSGSGREQYF.

In DNA form, the CDR3 reads TGTGCCACCTCCGCGGGAAGCAATCAGCCCCAGCATTTT. It codes for CATSAGSNQPQHF. This chain joins TRBV15 and TRBJ1-5; D unclear. Germline V gives CDR1 LNHNV, CDR2 YYDKDF (reference sequence). Trimming removed 8 bases at V and 1 base at J, with 9 bases between. The CDR3 is 13 amino acids.

This chain joins TRBV7-9 and TRBJ2-5, with 7 bases identical to TRBD2. Trimming cost V 1 base and J 7 bases; bases outside gene matches: 6. The germline V gene has CDR1 SEHNR and CDR2 FQNEAQ (reference sequence). There are 14 residues in the CDR3. The DNA for the CDR3 is TGTGCCAGCAGCTTAGGACTAGCTGGGGGGACCCAGTACTTC. Translated: CASSLGLAGGTQYF.

This chain connects TRBV7-9 to TRBJ1-2; TRBD1 matches at 11 bases. Trimming took 6 bases from V and 7 from J; bases not matched to a gene: 4. The CDR3 is made up of 13 amino acids. CDR1 SEHNR and CDR2 FQNEAQ come from the germline V gene (reference sequence). The CDR3 DNA follows: TGTGCCAGCAGAGGACAGGGGGCCAGTGGCTACACCTTC. It translates to CASRGQGASGYTF.

This clone was picked up a small number of times. The rearrangement uses TRBV19 and TRBJ1-5, with D maybe TRBD1 (5 bases). There are 16 residues in the CDR3. The V end was cut by 3 bases, the J end by 0 bases, with 12 bases between. Germline V gene lookup returns CDR1 LNHDA and CDR2 SQIVND (reference sequence). The CDR3 reads CASSMTDLYSNQPQHF. CDR3 in DNA: TGTGCCAGTAGTATGACAGACTTATATAGCAATCAGCCCCAGCATTTT. Full variable domain (outside the CDR3, taken from reference TRBV19 and TRBJ1-5): DGGITQSPKYLFRKEGQNVTLSCEQNLNHDAMYWYRQDPGQGLRLIYYSQIVNDFQKGDIAEGYSVSREKKESFPLTVTSAQKNPTAFYLCASSMTDLYSNQPQHFGDGTRLSIL.

This chain joins TRBV5-1 and TRBJ2-7; TRBD2 matches 8 bases. Per the germline V gene, CDR1 is SGHRS and CDR2 is YFSETQ. V trimming: 0 bases; J trimming: 12 bases; junction bases outside the gene matches: 17. This CDR3 comprises 16 residues. This CDR3 is CASSLVPLERGLYMYF. CDR3 bases: TGCGCCAGCAGCTTGGTCCCTTTGGAGCGGGGGCTCTATATGTACTTC.

This clone has just a few counts. The J gene is TRBJ1-4, the V gene TRBV6-6; TRBD1 matches 9 bases. The germline V gene encodes CDR1 MNHNY and CDR2 SVGAGI (reference sequence). J lost 9 bases, V lost 4 bases, and 3 bases had no gene match. The CDR3 runs 13 residues. CDR3 coding DNA: TGTGCCAGCAGTTCCGGGACAGGGAAAAAACTGTTTTTT. Protein sequence: CASSSGTGKKLFF.

This chain uses TRBV7-9 with TRBJ1-5; the D gene is possibly TRBD1 (6 bases). The V end lost 6 bases, the J end lost 3 bases, and 15 bases lay between the germline ends. Per the germline V gene, CDR1 is SEHNR and CDR2 is FQNEAQ (reference sequence). The CDR3 consists of 15 residues. The CDR3 nucleotides are TGTGCCAGCAGTTTTACAGGGAACTTCAATCAGCCCCAGCATTTT. Its translation is CASSFTGNFNQPQHF. Together with reference TRBV7-9 and TRBJ1-5, the CDR3 gives the full variable domain: DTGVSQNPRHKITKRGQNVTFRCDPISEHNRLYWYRQTLGQGPEFLTYFQNEAQLEKSRLLSDRFSAERPKGSFSTLEIQRTEQGDSAMYLCASSFTGNFNQPQHFGDGTRLSIL.

The chain carries TRBV7-9 and TRBJ1-2, with 7 bases that match TRBD1. With V trimmed by 4 bases and J by 1 base, 6 bases remained unmatched. Germline V gives CDR1 SEHNR, CDR2 FQNEAQ (reference sequence). The CDR3 covers 15 residues. The CDR3 sequence: CASSSETGFNYGYTF. In DNA, the CDR3 is TGTGCCAGCAGCTCCGAGACAGGGTTTAACTATGGCTACACCTTC. Variable domain in full (rest from reference TRBV7-9 and TRBJ1-2): DTGVSQNPRHKITKRGQNVTFRCDPISEHNRLYWYRQTLGQGPEFLTYFQNEAQLEKSRLLSDRFSAERPKGSFSTLEIQRTEQGDSAMYLCASSSETGFNYGYTFGSGTRLTVV.

This clone was picked up a small number of times. The V gene is TRBV20-1, the J gene TRBJ2-7, with 9 bases matching TRBD1. Germline V gene lookup returns CDR1 DFQATT and CDR2 SNEGSKA (reference sequence). The CDR3 runs 15 residues. V trimming: 3 bases; J trimming: 6 bases; junction bases outside the gene matches: 12. CDR3: CSASSYSGQGLEQYF. The DNA of the CDR3 is TGCAGTGCTAGTTCGTACTCGGGACAGGGCCTCGAGCAGTACTTC.

J is TRBJ1-6 and V is TRBV28, with 7 bases identical to TRBD1. Trimming at V came to 4 bases and at J to 8 bases, leaving 11 bases not matched to a gene. CDR1 is MDHEN, CDR2 SYDVKM, per germline. The CDR3 runs 16 residues. The DNA of the CDR3 is TGTGCCAGCAGTTCGTTGAGAGACAGGGATCATTCACCCCTCCACTTT. Translating it yields CASSSLRDRDHSPLHF.

This clone was counted a few times. V is TRBV29-1 and J is TRBJ1-5; 10 bases are shared with TRBD1. CDR1 SQVTM and CDR2 ANQGSEA come from the germline V gene. The V segment lost 6 bases and the J segment 7 bases; nucleotides outside the gene matches: 6. CDR3 length equals 13 residues. CDR3 residues: CSVGLDRGQPQHF. For the CDR3, the DNA is TGCAGCGTCGGTTTGGACAGGGGGCAGCCCCAGCATTTT.

This clone was counted a few times. V usage is TRBV11-2 and J usage is TRBJ2-7; D uncertain. V gave up 6 bases and J gave up 9 bases, with 15 bases separating them. The CDR3 loop spans 12 amino acids. Germline loops: CDR1 SGHAT, CDR2 FQNNGV. Here the CDR3 DNA reads TGTGCCAGCAGATCGGATTGGGCGACGCAGTACTTC. Protein sequence: CASRSDWATQYF.

The V and J genes are TRBV28 and TRBJ1-6; the D gene is possibly TRBD1 (5 bases). The CDR3 is made up of 14 amino acids. Trimming cost V 7 bases and J 4 bases, with 11 bases left between them. Germline assignment: CDR1 MDHEN and CDR2 SYDVKM. For the CDR3, the DNA is TGTGCCAGCAACCGGGGGTTGTATAATTCACCCCTCCACTTT. This gives the protein CASNRGLYNSPLHF.